The source of this T cell receptor beta chain is a study of T cells in women clearing cervical HPV infection. With regard to this clone: Read sequence stops 3 residues before the CDR3 end, and the germline J gene provides the missing end.

Germline CDR1 DFQATT, CDR2 SNEGSKA (reference sequence). The CDR3 runs to 12 residues. V gave up 5 bases and J gave up 4 bases; unmatched junction bases: 2. All participants had a single incident cervical HPV16 infection, and prevalent HPV16 infections were excluded. Libraries were prepared by immunoSEQ multiplex PCR; TCRdb keeps only in-frame clonotypes and omits some of them. There are roughly 29,000 clones in the sample, with 2.5% to 3.5% held by the top ten. The sequence came from a woman aged 18-70 years with a cervical HPV16 infection that either progressed to CIN3+ or cleared (not recorded which). The specimen sequenced was blood buffy coat. This sequence joins TRBV20-1 and TRBJ1-2, with 9 bases fitting TRBD1. The CDR3: CSALTGGYGYTF. The sequenced part of the CDR3 DNA is TGCAGTGCTCTGACAGGGGGCTATGGC.